The clone carrying this T cell receptor beta chain was observed once. What it binds is unknown. This entry is derived from a study of OX40 agonist ivuxolimab in advanced cancers. The CDR3 loop spans 11 amino acids. Trimming took off 5 bases at V and 5 bases at J, with 3 bases between the two ends. The germline V gene has CDR1 MNHNY and CDR2 SVGAGI (reference sequence). TCRdb's copy holds only in-frame clones and misses some; the assay was immunoSEQ multiplex PCR. The sample includes around 11,000 clones, more than 60% of them seen just once. The study's findings and limits: At 0.1 to 3.0 mg/kg, clonal expansion of CD4+ and CD8+ blood T cells had occurred by week 6.

Sequencing used CD4+ or CD8+ T cells sorted from blood, obtained in a trial of the OX40 agonist ivuxolimab. The chain links TRBV6-6 to TRBJ2-2; D is uncertain. The clonotype comes from an adult with an advanced solid tumor such as melanoma, head and neck, liver or kidney cancer. The CDR3 region has the DNA TGTGCCAGCAGTACAACCGGGGAGCTGTTTTTT. It codes for CASSTTGELFF.